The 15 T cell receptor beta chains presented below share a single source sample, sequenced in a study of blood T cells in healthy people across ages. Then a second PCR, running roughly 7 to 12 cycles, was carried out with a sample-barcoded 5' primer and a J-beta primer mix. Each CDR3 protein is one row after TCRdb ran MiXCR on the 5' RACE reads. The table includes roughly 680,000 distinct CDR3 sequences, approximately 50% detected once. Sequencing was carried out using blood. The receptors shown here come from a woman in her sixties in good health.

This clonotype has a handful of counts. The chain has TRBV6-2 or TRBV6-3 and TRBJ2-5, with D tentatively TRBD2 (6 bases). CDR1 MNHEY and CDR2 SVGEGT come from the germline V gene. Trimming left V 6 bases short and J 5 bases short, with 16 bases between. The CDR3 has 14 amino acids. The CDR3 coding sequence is TGTGCCAGCAGCCCCGGGACTGACGGGGAGACCCAGTACTTC. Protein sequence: CASSPGTDGETQYF.

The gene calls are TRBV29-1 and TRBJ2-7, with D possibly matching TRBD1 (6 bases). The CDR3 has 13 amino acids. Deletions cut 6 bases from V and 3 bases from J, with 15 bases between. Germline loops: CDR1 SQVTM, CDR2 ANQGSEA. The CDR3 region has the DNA TGCAGCGTCCAGGGACACCTTAACTACGAGCAGTACTTC. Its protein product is CSVQGHLNYEQYF.

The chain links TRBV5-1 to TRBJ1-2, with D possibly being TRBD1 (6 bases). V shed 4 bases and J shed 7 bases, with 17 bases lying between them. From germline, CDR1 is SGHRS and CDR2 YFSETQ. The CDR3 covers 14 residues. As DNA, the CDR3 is TGCGCCAGCAGCGCAGCGGACAGCAGTACTGGCTACACCTTC. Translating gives CASSAADSSTGYTF.

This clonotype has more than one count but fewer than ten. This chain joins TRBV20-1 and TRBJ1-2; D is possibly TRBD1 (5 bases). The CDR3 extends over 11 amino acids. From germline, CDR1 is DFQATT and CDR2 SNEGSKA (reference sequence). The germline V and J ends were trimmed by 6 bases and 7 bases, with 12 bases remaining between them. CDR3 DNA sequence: TGCAGTGCGGGACCTCGAGGTGGCTACACCTTC. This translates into CSAGPRGGYTF.

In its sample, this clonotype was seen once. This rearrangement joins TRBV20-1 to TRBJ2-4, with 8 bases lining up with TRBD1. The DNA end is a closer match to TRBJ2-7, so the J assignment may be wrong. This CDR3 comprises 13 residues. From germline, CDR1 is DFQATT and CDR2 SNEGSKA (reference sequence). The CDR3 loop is CSAPGQDLYEQYF. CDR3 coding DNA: TGCAGTGCTCCGGGACAGGATCTCTACGAGCAGTACTTC.

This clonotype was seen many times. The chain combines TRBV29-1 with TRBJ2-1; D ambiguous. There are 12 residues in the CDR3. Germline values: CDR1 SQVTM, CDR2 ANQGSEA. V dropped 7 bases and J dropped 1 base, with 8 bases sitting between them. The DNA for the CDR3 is TGCAGCGGGGAAATATCCTACAATGAGCAGTTCTTC. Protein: CSGEISYNEQFF.

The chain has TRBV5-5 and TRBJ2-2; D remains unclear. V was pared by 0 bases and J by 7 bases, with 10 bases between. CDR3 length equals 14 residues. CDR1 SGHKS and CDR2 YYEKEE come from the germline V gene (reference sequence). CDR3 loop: CASSLEGWVGELFF. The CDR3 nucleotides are TGTGCCAGCAGCTTGGAGGGTTGGGTCGGGGAGCTGTTTTTT.

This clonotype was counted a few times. Here the CDR3 DNA reads TGTGCCAGCAGCTTAACAGGCGCCCAGCGGGGGGCCTACAATGAGCAGTTCTTC. It translates to CASSLTGAQRGAYNEQFF. This chain connects TRBV11-1 to TRBJ2-1; 9 positions match TRBD2. V was clipped by 2 bases and J by 2 bases; unmatched bases: 10. This CDR3 has 18 residues. The germline CDR1 and CDR2 sequences are SGHAT and FQDESV (reference sequence).

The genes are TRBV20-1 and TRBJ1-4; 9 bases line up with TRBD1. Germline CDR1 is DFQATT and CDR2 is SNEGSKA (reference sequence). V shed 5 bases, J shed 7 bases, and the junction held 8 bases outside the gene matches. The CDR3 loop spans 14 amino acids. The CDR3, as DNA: TGCAGTGCTGGGACAGGGATGGCCTCTGAAAAACTGTTTTTT. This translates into CSAGTGMASEKLFF.

The CDR3 protein is CASSLVGAEQYF. The CDR3 DNA reads TGTGCCAGCAGCTTAGTCGGGGCTGAGCAGTACTTC. The chain combines TRBV7-2 with TRBJ2-5; D is possibly TRBD1 or TRBD2 (5 bases each). The CDR3 is 12 residues long. Germline CDR1 is SGHTA and CDR2 is FQGNSA. The V gene lost 1 base and the J gene lost 11 bases, with 11 bases spanning the gap.

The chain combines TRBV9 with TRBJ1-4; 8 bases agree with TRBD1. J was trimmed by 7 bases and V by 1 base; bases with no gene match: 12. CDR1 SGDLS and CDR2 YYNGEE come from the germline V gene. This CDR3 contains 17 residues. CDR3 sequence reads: CASSVRGQVGFGEKLFF. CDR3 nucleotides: TGTGCCAGCAGCGTACGGGGACAGGTGGGCTTTGGTGAAAAACTGTTTTTT.

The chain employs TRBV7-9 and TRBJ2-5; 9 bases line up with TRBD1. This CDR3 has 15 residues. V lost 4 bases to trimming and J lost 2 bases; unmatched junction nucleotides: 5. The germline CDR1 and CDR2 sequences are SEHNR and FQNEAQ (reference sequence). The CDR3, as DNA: TGTGCCAGCAGCTCTCGGGGGACAGGGCAAGAGACCCAGTACTTC. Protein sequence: CASSSRGTGQETQYF.

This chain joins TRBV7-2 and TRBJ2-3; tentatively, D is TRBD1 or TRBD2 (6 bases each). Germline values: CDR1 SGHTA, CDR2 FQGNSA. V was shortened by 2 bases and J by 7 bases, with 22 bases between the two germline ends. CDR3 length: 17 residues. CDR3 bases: TGTGCCAGCAGCTTATTTGGGGGCGGTGGAGGGGGTAATACGCAGTATTTT. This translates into CASSLFGGGGGGNTQYF.

CDR3 in amino acids: CASREGLAGVYEQYF. The CDR3 nucleotides are TGTGCCAGCAGAGAGGGACTAGCGGGAGTCTACGAGCAGTACTTC. The genes are TRBV3-1 and TRBJ2-7; 14 nucleotides align to TRBD2. This CDR3 has 15 residues. Trimming at V came to 6 bases and at J to 3 bases, leaving 4 bases not matched to a gene. Looked up from germline, CDR1 is LGHDT and CDR2 is YNNKEL (reference sequence).

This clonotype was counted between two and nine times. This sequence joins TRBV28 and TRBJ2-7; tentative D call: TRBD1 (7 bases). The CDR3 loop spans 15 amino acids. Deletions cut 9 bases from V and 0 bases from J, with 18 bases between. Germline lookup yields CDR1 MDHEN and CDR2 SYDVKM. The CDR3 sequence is CASRTGGTVSYEQYF. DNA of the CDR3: TGTGCCAGTCGGACAGGCGGGACAGTCTCCTACGAGCAGTACTTC.